A single sample gave rise to the 13 T cell receptor beta chains below, sequenced in a study of T cells in Graves' hyperthyroidism and ophthalmopathy. RNA transcripts gave rise to amplified TCR beta CDR3 regions. The primer set for the first-round RT-PCR of the TCR CDR3 was HTBI. Each CDR3 protein is one row after TCRdb ran MiXCR on the multiplex PCR reads. The sample has approximately 400,000 distinct CDR3 sequences; around a sixth are singletons. The sequenced material came from blood. The source is a young woman with Graves' hyperthyroidism.

This clonotype came up many times. The V and J genes are TRBV20-1 and TRBJ2-3; D not certain. V gave up 6 bases and J gave up 6 bases, with 10 bases separating them. CDR1 DFQATT and CDR2 SNEGSKA come from the germline V gene (reference sequence). The CDR3 contains 11 residues. This CDR3 reads CSARNQDTQYF. The CDR3 region has the DNA TGCAGTGCCAGGAACCAGGATACGCAGTATTTT.

This clonotype occurred many times. The J gene is TRBJ2-6, the V gene TRBV2; 9 positions match TRBD1. Germline loops: CDR1 SNHLY, CDR2 FYNNEI. The CDR3 has 16 amino acids. J was trimmed by 0 bases and V by 6 bases; bases with no gene match: 3. The CDR3 region is CASSPTGGSGANVLTF. The CDR3 DNA reads TGTGCCAGCAGCCCGACAGGGGGCTCTGGGGCCAACGTCCTGACTTTC.

This clonotype was detected many times. This chain connects TRBV3-1 to TRBJ2-5; 8 bases align to TRBD2. Germline values: CDR1 LGHDT, CDR2 YNNKEL (reference sequence). The CDR3 covers 16 residues. Trimming cost V 3 bases and J 3 bases; bases outside gene matches: 9. In nucleotides, the CDR3 is TGTGCCAGCAGCCATCCCGGGACTAGTCGGAAAGAGACCCAGTACTTC. It translates to CASSHPGTSRKETQYF.

This clonotype was observed many times. CDR3 DNA sequence: TGTGCCAGCAGAGCGGGAGGGCCGACAGATACGCAGTATTTT. Encoded protein: CASRAGGPTDTQYF. The chain has TRBV7-2 and TRBJ2-3, with 10 bases fitting TRBD2. Germline loops: CDR1 SGHTA, CDR2 FQGNSA. V trimming: 6 bases; J trimming: 3 bases; junction bases outside the gene matches: 3. This CDR3 is 14 amino acids long. Full variable domain (rest looked up from reference TRBV7-2 and TRBJ2-3): GAGVSQSPSNKVTEKGKDVELRCDPISGHTALYWYRQSLGQGLEFLIYFQGNSAPDKSGLPSDRFSAERTGGSVSTLTIQRTQQEDSAVYLCASRAGGPTDTQYFGPGTRLTVL.

There are many counts of this clonotype. The V call is TRBV5-1, the J call TRBJ2-7; the match to TRBD2 covers 7 bases. Germline V gene data show CDR1 as SGHRS and CDR2 as YFSETQ. The CDR3 has 14 residues. J lost 5 bases, V lost 3 bases, and 8 bases had no gene match. The CDR3 DNA follows: TGCGCCAGCAGCTCAGCGGGATTTTCCCACGAGCAGTACTTC. Translating gives CASSSAGFSHEQYF.

As to this clonotype: A much larger clone lies one base from this, so it may be a read error. The chain uses TRBV6-1 and TRBJ2-7, with a weak D call TRBD2 (6 bases). Per the germline V gene, CDR1 is MNHNS and CDR2 is SASEGT. The CDR3 consists of 14 residues. The DNA for the CDR3 is TGTGCCAGCAGGGATAGCGGTAGCTCCTACGAGCGGTACTTC. It encodes CASRDSGSSYERYF.

For the CDR3, the DNA is TGTGCCAGCAGTTACTTGACTAGCGGGGCGTCCTACGAGCAGTACTTC. The encoded protein is CASSYLTSGASYEQYF. V gene TRBV6-5 combines with J gene TRBJ2-7; 11 nucleotides match TRBD2. Germline assignment: CDR1 MNHEY and CDR2 SVGAGI. This CDR3 comprises 16 residues. V shed 1 base and J 1 base; nucleotides not matched to a gene: 3.

The V call is TRBV6-5, the J call TRBJ1-6; D uncertain. CDR3 length equals 16 residues. V was shortened by 2 bases and J by 10 bases, with 18 bases between the two germline ends. CDR1 MNHEY and CDR2 SVGAGI come from the germline V gene. This chain's CDR3 is CASSYPGRTLGSPLHF. In nucleotides, the CDR3 is TGTGCCAGCAGTTACCCTGGCAGGACCCTGGGCTCACCCCTCCACTTT.

This chain uses TRBV12-3 or TRBV12-4 with TRBJ2-3, with 7 bases lining up with TRBD2. The CDR3 runs to 11 residues. V was pared by 5 bases and J by 8 bases, with 1 base of the junction left unmatched. This CDR3 is CASSRTSTQYF. The CDR3 coding sequence is TGTGCCAGCAGTCGGACTAGTACGCAGTATTTT.

At least ten counts were recorded for this clonotype. V gene TRBV20-1 combines with J gene TRBJ1-1; D is perhaps TRBD1 (5 bases). There are 15 residues in the CDR3. Germline V gives CDR1 DFQATT, CDR2 SNEGSKA (reference sequence). V lost 0 bases and J 1 base, leaving 12 bases between the germline ends. This CDR3 reads CSARDETGGNTEAFF. Written as DNA, the CDR3 is TGCAGTGCTAGAGATGAGACGGGGGGGAACACTGAAGCTTTCTTT.

This clonotype was picked up many times. This chain joins TRBV6-4 and TRBJ2-1; D perhaps matches TRBD1 (6 bases). The CDR3 has 14 residues. V shed 2 bases and J shed 8 bases, with 13 bases lying between them. Germline V lookup: CDR1 MRHNA, CDR2 SNTAGT. CDR3 DNA sequence: TGTGCCAGCAGTGACAGGGCAGGGGTCTATGAGCAGTTCTTC. Encoded protein: CASSDRAGVYEQFF.

This clonotype appeared a few times. The V gene is TRBV19, the J gene TRBJ2-7; D unclear. Per germline, CDR1 LNHDA and CDR2 SQIVND (reference sequence). V was clipped by 3 bases and J by 2 bases, with 11 bases between them. This CDR3 comprises 14 residues. CDR3 sequence: CASSIEDGPYEQYF. CDR3 in DNA: TGTGCCAGTAGTATCGAGGACGGTCCCTACGAGCAGTACTTC. Supplemented by reference TRBV19 and TRBJ2-7, the full variable domain reads DGGITQSPKYLFRKEGQNVTLSCEQNLNHDAMYWYRQDPGQGLRLIYYSQIVNDFQKGDIAEGYSVSREKKESFPLTVTSAQKNPTAFYLCASSIEDGPYEQYFGPGTRLTVT.

At least ten counts were recorded for this clonotype. This sequence joins TRBV7-3 and TRBJ1-1, with D hard to call. Trimming stripped 6 bases from V and 1 base from J, with 12 bases between. The CDR3 runs 14 residues. The germline gives CDR1 SGHTA, CDR2 FQGTGA. DNA of the CDR3: TGTGCCAGCAGGAAGACCGAGGGGAACACTGAAGCTTTCTTT. The encoded protein is CASRKTEGNTEAFF.